The following is a T cell receptor beta chain sequence with its context. Its antigen is not identified. The CDR3 runs 14 residues. The germline gives CDR1 SGHNT, CDR2 YYREEE (reference sequence). Trimming took 2 bases from V and 8 from J; bases not matched to a gene: 6. These data originate in a study of T cell repertoires in cytomegalovirus infection. Study summary: Recently identified HLA-C-restricted CMV epitopes were among the peptides used. CMV infection plus the matching HLA type was flagged by public TCR beta signatures. Study results and limitations: The ex vivo response was dominated by HLA-C-restricted CMV-specific TCR beta clonotypes.

From the reads, TCRdb called clonotypes with MiXCR, one entry per CDR3 protein. The table shows fewer than 900,000 distinct CDR3 sequences, with about 28% occurring only once. This clonotype was obtained from a human donor in good health (CMV status not recorded). Some clones in this sample may be carry-over from other donors' samples. This specimen consisted of cultured CD8+ T cells from PBMCs, obtained from culture after CMV antigen stimulation. The chain couples TRBV5-4 to TRBJ2-1; 8 positions agree with TRBD2. CDR3 sequence reads: CASSFRGGSDEQFF. For the CDR3, the DNA is TGTGCCAGCAGCTTTCGCGGGGGGTCGGATGAGCAGTTCTTC.